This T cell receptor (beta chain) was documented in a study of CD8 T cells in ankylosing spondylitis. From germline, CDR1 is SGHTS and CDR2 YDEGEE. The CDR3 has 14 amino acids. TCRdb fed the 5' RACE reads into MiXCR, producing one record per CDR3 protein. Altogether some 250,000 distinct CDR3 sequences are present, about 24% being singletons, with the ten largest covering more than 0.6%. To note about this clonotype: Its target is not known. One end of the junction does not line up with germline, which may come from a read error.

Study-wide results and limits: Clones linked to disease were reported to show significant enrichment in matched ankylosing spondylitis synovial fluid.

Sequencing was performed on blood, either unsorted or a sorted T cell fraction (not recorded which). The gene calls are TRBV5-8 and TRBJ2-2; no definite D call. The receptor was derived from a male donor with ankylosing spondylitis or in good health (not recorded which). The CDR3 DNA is TGTGCCATCAGCTCCGGGCTCCTCTGGGGGGAGCTGTTTTTT. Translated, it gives CAISSGLLWGELFF.